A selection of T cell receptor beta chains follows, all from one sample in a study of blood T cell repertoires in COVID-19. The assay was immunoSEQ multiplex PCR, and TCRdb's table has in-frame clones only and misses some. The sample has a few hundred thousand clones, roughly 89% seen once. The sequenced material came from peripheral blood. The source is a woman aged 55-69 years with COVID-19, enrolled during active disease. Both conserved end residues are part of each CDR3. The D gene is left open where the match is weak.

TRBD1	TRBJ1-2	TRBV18	CASSLQTGGSGVINYGYTF
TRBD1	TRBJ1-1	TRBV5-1	CASTDRADTEAFF
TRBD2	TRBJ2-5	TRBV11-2	CASSLGGGPETQYF
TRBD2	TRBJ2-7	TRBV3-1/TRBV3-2	CASSQGAGRTYEQYF
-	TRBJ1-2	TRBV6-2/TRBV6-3	CASSYQKTGLPGIGYTF
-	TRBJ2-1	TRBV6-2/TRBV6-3	CASSYGAEQFF
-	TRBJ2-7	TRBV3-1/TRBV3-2	CASSWGRNSYEQYF
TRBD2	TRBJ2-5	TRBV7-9	CASSWGLVQETQYF
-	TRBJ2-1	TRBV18	CASSENNEQFF
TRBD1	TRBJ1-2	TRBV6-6	CASRQTGTGYGYGYTF
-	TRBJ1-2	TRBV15	CATSRDLGGYTF